A selection of T cell receptor beta chains follows, all from one sample in a study of cytomegalovirus exposure and HLA in healthy donors. Profiling relied on immunoSEQ multiplex PCR, and the TCRdb table lists in-frame clones only, not all of them. The table shows about 130,000 clones, with 76% occurring only once. Sequenced: PBMCs. All receptors derive from a man in his forties in good health and CMV-seronegative. Each CDR3 is given with its conserved first and last residue. The D gene is left open where the match is weak. A clone size is listed for some rows: how often the clone was seen (once, few, many), or a class if it is expanded.

d_call j_call v_call clone_size cdr3_aa cdr3_nt
TRBD1 TRBJ2-7 TRBV6-5 once CASSQQGAHEQYF TGTGCCAGCAGTCAACAGGGGGCCCACGAGCAGTACTTC
- TRBJ2-7 TRBV4-1 - CASSQGRRAVDEQYF TGCGCCAGCAGCCAAGGCCGGAGGGCCGTGGACGAGCAGTACTTC
TRBD1 TRBJ1-4 TRBV5-8 - CASSGQDGEKLFF TGTGCCAGCTCCGGACAGGACGGCGAAAAACTGTTTTTT
- TRBJ2-3 TRBV6-4 few CASSDSAFSTDTQYF TGTGCCAGCAGTGACTCGGCTTTTAGCACAGATACGCAGTATTTT
- TRBJ2-1 TRBV9 few CASSLEGSSSEQFF TGTGCCAGCAGCTTGGAGGGCTCGTCCTCTGAGCAGTTCTTC
- TRBJ1-1 TRBV18 - CASSPSVNTEAFF TGTGCCAGCTCACCATCGGTGAACACTGAAGCTTTCTTT
- TRBJ1-5 TRBV7-2 - CASTSGTSGRQPQHF TGTGCCAGCACCTCCGGGACCTCCGGGAGGCAGCCCCAGCATTTT
- TRBJ1-1 TRBV7-9 - CASSFNGDTEAFF TGTGCCAGCAGCTTCAACGGGGACACTGAAGCTTTCTTT
- TRBJ2-7 TRBV27 - CASSFGPGTYEQYF TGTGCCAGCAGTTTTGGTCCGGGAACCTACGAGCAGTACTTC
- TRBJ1-6 TRBV18 - CASSPATGDPNSPLHF TGTGCCAGCTCACCGGCGACAGGAGACCCTAATTCACCCCTCCACTTT
TRBD2 TRBJ2-3 TRBV9 - CASSVAGAGGITDTQYF TGTGCCAGCAGCGTAGCGGGGGCGGGGGGGATCACAGATACGCAGTATTTT
- TRBJ1-1 TRBV2 - CASSEQGPNTEAFF TGTGCCAGCAGTGAACAGGGGCCGAACACTGAAGCTTTCTTT
TRBD1 TRBJ2-2 TRBV29-1 - CSGQGGPGELFF TGCAGCGGACAGGGGGGGCCCGGGGAGCTGTTTTTT
TRBD2 TRBJ2-1 TRBV6-1 - CASSEGLQSGRQFF TGTGCCAGCAGTGAAGGGCTTCAGAGCGGGAGACAGTTCTTC
- TRBJ2-2 TRBV21-1 - CASSKVGTGGNTGELFF TGTGCCAGCAGCAAAGTAGGAACGGGAGGGAACACCGGGGAGCTGTTTTTT
- TRBJ1-1 TRBV7-9 - CASSLAGSLNTEAFF TGTGCCAGCAGCTTAGCGGGCAGTTTGAACACTGAAGCTTTCTTT
TRBD2 TRBJ2-3 TRBV5-4 - CASSPYSGGRGDTQYF TGTGCCAGCAGCCCCTATAGCGGGGGGCGTGGAGATACGCAGTATTTT
TRBD1 TRBJ1-5 TRBV19 - CASSLPGQGGQPQHF TGTGCCAGTAGTTTACCGGGACAGGGGGGTCAGCCCCAGCATTTT
TRBD1 TRBJ2-7 TRBV28 - CASSSGTGAGEQYF TGTGCCAGCAGCTCTGGGACAGGGGCGGGGGAGCAGTACTTC
- TRBJ2-7 TRBV6-1 - CASSEILQGLGF TGTGCCAGCAGTGAAATTCTGCAGGGCTTAGGATTC
- TRBJ2-3 TRBV6-5 - CASSYTRQGGSQYF TGTGCCAGCAGTTACACGCGACAGGGAGGATCGCAGTATTTT
- TRBJ1-2 TRBV14 - CASSRKDLTGYRGYTF TGTGCCAGCAGCCGCAAAGACTTAACAGGGTATCGTGGCTACACCTTC
- TRBJ2-7 TRBV30 - CAWSVGGPHYEQYF TGTGCCTGGAGCGTAGGAGGTCCTCACTACGAGCAGTACTTC
TRBD2 TRBJ2-1 TRBV10-2 few CASSESGTSGGYNEQFF TGCGCCAGCAGTGAGTCGGGGACTAGCGGGGGCTACAATGAGCAGTTCTTC
TRBD1 TRBJ2-2 TRBV30 - CAWTRDRGSTGELFF TGTGCCTGGACCCGGGACAGGGGTTCCACCGGGGAGCTGTTTTTT
- TRBJ2-3 TRBV9 - CASSATQGLGTDTQYF TGTGCCAGCAGCGCGACTCAGGGGCTGGGCACAGATACGCAGTATTTT
TRBD1 TRBJ1-5 TRBV6-1 - CASSTGGGKIAQHF TGTGCCAGCAGTACAGGGGGGGGAAAAATCGCCCAGCATTTT
- TRBJ1-2 TRBV28 - CGTSYYGYTF TGTGGAACATCTTACTATGGCTACACCTTC
TRBD2 TRBJ2-5 TRBV9 - CASSVSGGAWETQYF TGTGCCAGCAGCGTTAGCGGGGGGGCCTGGGAGACCCAGTACTTC
TRBD1 TRBJ1-1 TRBV27 few CASSSPDRGLTEAFF TGTGCCAGCAGTTCCCCAGACAGGGGGCTTACTGAAGCTTTCTTT
TRBD2 TRBJ2-7 TRBV27 once CASSLWASGPYEQYF TGTGCCAGCAGTTTATGGGCTAGCGGGCCCTACGAGCAGTACTTC
- TRBJ2-2 TRBV5-6 - CASSLGQAGNTGELFF TGTGCCAGCAGCTTGGGGCAGGCCGGGAACACCGGGGAGCTGTTTTTT
TRBD1 TRBJ1-6 TRBV2 - CASSDLLTGVNSPLHF TGTGCCAGCAGTGATTTATTGACAGGGGTTAATTCACCCCTCCACTTT
TRBD2 TRBJ2-5 TRBV7-3 - CASSLSGEETQYF TGTGCCAGCAGCCTTAGCGGGGAAGAGACCCAGTACTTC
- TRBJ1-2 TRBV5-1 - CASSRTAANYGYTF TGCGCCAGCAGCCGGACAGCGGCTAACTATGGCTACACCTTC
TRBD1 TRBJ1-4 TRBV4-2 - CASSPLQGRGDEKLFF TGTGCCAGCAGCCCCCTTCAGGGCAGGGGGGACGAAAAACTGTTTTTT
TRBD1 TRBJ2-2 TRBV4-1 - CASSQGRQGTGRPGELFF TGCGCCAGCAGCCAAGGACGTCAGGGGACAGGTAGACCCGGGGAGCTGTTTTTT
- TRBJ2-5 TRBV5-1 - CASSLAEETQYF TGCGCCAGCAGCTTGGCCGAGGAGACCCAGTACTTC
TRBD1 TRBJ2-7 TRBV15 - CATSRGQGVHEQYF TGTGCCACCAGCAGAGGACAGGGTGTCCACGAGCAGTACTTC
- TRBJ2-7 TRBV6-5 - CASSYGGRGYEQYF TGTGCCAGCAGTTACGGGGGCAGGGGTTACGAGCAGTACTTC
TRBD1 TRBJ1-5 TRBV11-3 - CARGPGQGSQPQHF TGTGCCAGGGGACCGGGACAGGGAAGTCAGCCCCAGCATTTT
TRBD2 TRBJ2-1 TRBV4-3 - CASSQDELAAYNEQFF TGCGCCAGCAGCCAAGATGAGCTAGCGGCCTACAATGAGCAGTTCTTC
- TRBJ1-5 TRBV19 - CASSIVGGPGSNQPQHF TGTGCCAGTAGTATAGTTGGTGGGCCGGGGAGCAATCAGCCCCAGCATTTT